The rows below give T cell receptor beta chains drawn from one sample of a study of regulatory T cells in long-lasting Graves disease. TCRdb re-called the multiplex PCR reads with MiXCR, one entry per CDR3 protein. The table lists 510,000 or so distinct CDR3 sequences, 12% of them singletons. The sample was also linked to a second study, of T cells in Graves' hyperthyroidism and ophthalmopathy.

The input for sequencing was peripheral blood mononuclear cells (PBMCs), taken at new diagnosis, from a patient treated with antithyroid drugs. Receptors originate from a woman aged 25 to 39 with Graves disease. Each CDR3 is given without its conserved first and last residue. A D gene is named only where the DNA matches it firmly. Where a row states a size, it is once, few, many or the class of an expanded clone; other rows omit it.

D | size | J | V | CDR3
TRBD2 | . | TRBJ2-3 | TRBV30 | AWSVSRTSGRAYSPY
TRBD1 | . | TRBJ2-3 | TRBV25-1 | ASSDRGPSDTQY
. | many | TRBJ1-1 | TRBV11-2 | ASSPTAGDTEAF
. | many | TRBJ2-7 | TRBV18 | ASSPGGGIYEQY
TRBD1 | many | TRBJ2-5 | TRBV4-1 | ASSQESDTGVQETQY
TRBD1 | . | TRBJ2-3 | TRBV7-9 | ASSPGTGWGDTQY
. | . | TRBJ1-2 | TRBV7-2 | ASSFYQDNYGYT
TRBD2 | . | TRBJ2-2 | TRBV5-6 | ASSLAGLAGAGELF
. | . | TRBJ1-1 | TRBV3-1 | ASSTYRDPQTEAF
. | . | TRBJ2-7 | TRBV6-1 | ASTWDLYEQY
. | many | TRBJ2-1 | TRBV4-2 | ASSRLRENEQF
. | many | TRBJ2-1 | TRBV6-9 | ASSWSGAYNEQF
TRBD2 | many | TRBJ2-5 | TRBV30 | AWNRGGTQY
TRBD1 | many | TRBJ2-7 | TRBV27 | ASSFRTGEQY
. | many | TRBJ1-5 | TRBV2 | AGSWGKNQPQH
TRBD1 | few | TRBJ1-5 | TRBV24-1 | ATSRDRGTPQH
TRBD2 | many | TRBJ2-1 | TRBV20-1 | SARDLRLAINEQF
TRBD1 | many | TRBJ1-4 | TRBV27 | ASSPGTGKNEKLF
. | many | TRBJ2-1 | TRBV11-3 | ASSFGGLASNEQF
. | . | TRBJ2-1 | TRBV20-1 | SASYSRSPRSEQF
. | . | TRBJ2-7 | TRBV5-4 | ASSFPGALVYEQY
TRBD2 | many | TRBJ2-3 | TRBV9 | ASSPPSGRQDTQY
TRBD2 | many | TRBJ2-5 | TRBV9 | ASSLTSGGLETQY
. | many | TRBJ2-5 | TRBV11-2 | ASSLRGQETQY
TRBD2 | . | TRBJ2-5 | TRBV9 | ASSPGTSGRGETQY
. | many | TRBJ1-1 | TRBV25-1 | ASSAGPFGTEAF
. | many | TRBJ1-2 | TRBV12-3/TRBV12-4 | ASSLVQGRDGYT
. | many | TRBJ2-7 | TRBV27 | ASSYQGRTYEQY
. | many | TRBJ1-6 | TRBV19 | ASSATGGSYNSPLH
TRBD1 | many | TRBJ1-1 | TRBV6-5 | ASSWTGRTEAF
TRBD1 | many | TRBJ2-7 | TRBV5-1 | ASSLGGTDKYEQY
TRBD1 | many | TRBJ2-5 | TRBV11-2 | ASSSRTGGLVASETQY
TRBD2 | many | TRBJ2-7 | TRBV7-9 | ASSAGRTRIDEQY
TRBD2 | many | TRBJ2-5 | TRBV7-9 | AVATSGRKSGETQY
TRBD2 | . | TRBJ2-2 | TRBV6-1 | ASNVGGSAGELF
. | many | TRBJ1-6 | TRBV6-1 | ASSPTERNSPLH
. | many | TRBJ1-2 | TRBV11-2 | ASSLDPLAANYGYT
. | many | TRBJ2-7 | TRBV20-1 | SARRDGTLYEQY
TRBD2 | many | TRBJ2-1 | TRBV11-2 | ASSKRREGDNEQF
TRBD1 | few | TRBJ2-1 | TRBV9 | ASSVEWDRVNEQF
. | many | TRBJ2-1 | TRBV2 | ASGPGPHYNEQF
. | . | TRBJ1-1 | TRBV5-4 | ASSLASAGNTEAF
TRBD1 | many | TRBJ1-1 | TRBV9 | ASSVVDRIDTEAF
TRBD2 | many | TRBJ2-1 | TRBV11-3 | ASSLVGLAGTQF
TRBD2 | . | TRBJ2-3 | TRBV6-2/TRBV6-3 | ASSYTSGRSDTQY
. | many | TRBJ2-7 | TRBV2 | ASSEAGEQY
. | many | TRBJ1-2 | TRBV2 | ASSELVWTRDYGYT
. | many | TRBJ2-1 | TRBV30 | ASRGDSSYNEQF
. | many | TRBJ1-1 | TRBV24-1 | ATSDSGVTEAF
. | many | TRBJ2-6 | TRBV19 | ASSRRAEGLSGANVLT
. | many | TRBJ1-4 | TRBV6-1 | ASSDPGRNEKLF
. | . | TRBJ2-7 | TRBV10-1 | ASSESRGKTYEQY
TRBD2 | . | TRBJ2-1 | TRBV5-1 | ASSLGGSGNEQF
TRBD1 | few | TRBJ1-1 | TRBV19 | ASSRLRGSTEAF
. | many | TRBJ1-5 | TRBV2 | ASRGGRVVVGNQPQH
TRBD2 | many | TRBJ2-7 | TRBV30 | AWSGLAGVGEQY
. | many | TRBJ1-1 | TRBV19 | ASSQGINQGTEAF
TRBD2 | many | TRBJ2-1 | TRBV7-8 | ASSSRITSGRTRNEQF
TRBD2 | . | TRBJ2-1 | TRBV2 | ASSERAGGTYNEQF